Sequencing of this T cell receptor (beta chain) was carried out in a study of T cell clonality in common variable immunodeficiency (dated by TCRdb to 2015 to 2017). The CDR3 numbers 15 residues from cysteine through phenylalanine. The DNA covers only part of the CDR3, 36 bases in frame from base 1. The CDR1 and CDR2 encoded by the germline V gene are SGHDT and YYEEEE. Most of the CVID patients and most of the healthy controls were of Caucasian heritage. From each donor, roughly 4.5 to 8 ml of heparinized peripheral whole blood was collected. Genomic DNA from adults with common variable immune deficiency (CVID) and from healthy adult controls was used for sequencing of TCRbeta CDR3 repertoires. The control group comprised about 22 healthy adult volunteers, some 12 female and approximately ten male, aged roughly 23 to 66 years with a mean age of roughly 32. Diluted blood was density-centrifuged over Hypaque 1077 or Ficoll-Paque to isolate peripheral blood mononuclear cells. Genomic DNA was obtained from unsorted mononuclear cells using either Qiagen column purification or a centrifugation-based method.

Findings and caveats that apply to the study as a whole: Despite equal DNA input, controls averaged roughly 84,000 unique sequences per sample versus roughly 32,000 in CVID samples. Correlations of repertoire features with clinical complications were constrained by heterogeneity among patients within the CVID cohort. Reportedly, TCRbeta sequences from CVID had fewer deletions and N-nucleotide insertions, and highly modified clones with 13 or more V deletions were absent from CVID. TCRbeta clonality was higher in CVID subjects than in healthy controls (t-test p = 0.018), and the increase was most characteristic of about a third of subjects. Fewer TCRbeta clones were shared among CVID subjects than among healthy controls (p < 0.0001). The authors noted that sequencing repertoires of T cell subpopulations would be needed to clarify what caused the increased clonality in CVID.

For sequencing, equivalent amounts of genomic DNA were input from CVID and control samples. For every sample, a 60 bp segment covering the rearranged TCRbeta CDR3 region was amplified and then sequenced. The immunoSEQ assay, a bias-corrected multiplex PCR combined with high-throughput sequencing, was used for TCRbeta amplification. Per the original workflow: Every unique nucleotide sequence was considered a clone and was annotated with V, D and J genes, copy number and frequency. Sequences were labeled productive if in frame, and non-productive if out of frame or containing stop codons. As previously described, clonality was computed from Shannon's entropy. The predicted amino acid sequences of productive clones were used to derive mean CDR3 Kyte-Doolittle hydropathy. Using the R hclust function, scaled V gene usage was clustered hierarchically with Manhattan distance and complete linkage. Clone sharing by CDR3 amino acid sequence was assessed by resampling 12 repertoires per group over 100 rounds. The repertoires were searched for roughly 69 published EBV-specific and 245 published CMV-specific TCRbeta sequences. After a couple of CVID samples that produced fewer than 10,000 sequences were dropped from the analysis, 35 to 45 CVID repertoires remained. What TCRdb holds here is the immuneACCESS table cut down to in-frame rearrangements. Part of the clones is not present; checked against another copy, under half of the missing clones reflect an unresolved V gene, and the others are unexplained. Clone size and V and J calls were adopted from that table, with D and trimming inferred from the DNA. This sample has 40,000 to 65,000 clones in the table, none counted a single time. The ten largest clones add up to about 1.7% of the sample.

The table lists this clone with many counts. The target of this receptor is not known. With the read ending 3 residues before the CDR3 end, the germline J gene is used to fill in that end. Sequencing was performed on peripheral blood mononuclear cells. The receptor's source is a person aged 18-69 years in good health. This chain joins TRBV5-6 to TRBJ2-2; TRBD1 agrees with 7 junctional bases. Incomplete CDR3 DNA: TGTGCCAGCCAACAGACAGGGCGTTCTAATGAAAAG. Its amino acids are CASQQTGRSNEK. In full, the CDR3 is CASQQTGRSNEKLFF. Where the CDR3 stops, the reference TRBV5-6 and TRBJ2-2 genes take over; the full variable domain is DAGVTQSPTHLIKTRGQQVTLRCSPKSGHDTVSWYQQALGQGPQFIFQYYEEEERQRGNFPDRFSGHQFPNYSSELNVNALLLGDSALYLCASQQTGRSNEKLFFGEGSRLTVL.